The 9 T cell receptor beta chains listed next were all sequenced from one sample in a study of shared clonotypes between healthy human individuals. Terminally differentiated effector memory CD45RA+ cells were excluded from the naive CD8 cells, which were CD45RO-negative and positively selected for CCR7. Clones were read by immunoSEQ multiplex PCR, and TCRdb kept only the in-frame ones, dropping some. The sample yields about 800,000 clones, 96% seen once. Sequencing input: naive CD8+ T cells sorted from blood. These receptors were taken from a man aged 25-45 years in good health.

The chain is built from TRBV9 and TRBJ2-7; D is unclear. V was pared by 3 bases and J by 6 bases, with 13 bases between. The CDR3 is 13 amino acids. The germline gives CDR1 SGDLS, CDR2 YYNGEE. The DNA of the CDR3 is TGTGCCAGCAGCGGAGGTGACTGGGGCGAGCAGTACTTC. Encoded protein: CASSGGDWGEQYF.

The chain recombines TRBV6-5 with TRBJ2-5; TRBD2 matches 13 bases. V shed 2 bases and J 5 bases; nucleotides not matched to a gene: 5. The CDR3 sequence is 16 residues long. Germline-derived CDR1 and CDR2 are MNHEY and SVGAGI. The DNA of the CDR3 is TGTGCCAGCAGTTACGGCGGACTAGCGGGAGCGGAGACCCAGTACTTC. This gives the protein CASSYGGLAGAETQYF.

The chain recombines TRBV29-1 with TRBJ2-2, with a weak D call TRBD1 (5 bases). Trimming pared 4 bases from V and 1 base from J, leaving 7 bases between. Per germline, CDR1 SQVTM and CDR2 ANQGSEA. The CDR3 has 13 residues. The CDR3 DNA follows: TGCAGCGTTGTAGGACAGAACACCGGGGAGCTGTTTTTT. Its translation: CSVVGQNTGELFF.

J is TRBJ1-3 and V is TRBV7-2; 8 nucleotides match TRBD1. V was pared by 7 bases and J by 7 bases, with 9 bases of the junction left unmatched. The CDR3 runs 14 residues. Germline CDR1 SGHTA, CDR2 FQGNSA. The CDR3 here is CASTKDRVDNTIYF. The DNA for the CDR3 is TGTGCCAGCACCAAGGACAGGGTGGATAACACCATATATTTT.

This clone has just one count. The rearrangement uses TRBV5-5 and TRBJ1-1, with a weak D call TRBD1 (6 bases). This CDR3 region has 15 residues. The germline V gene encodes CDR1 SGHKS and CDR2 YYEKEE (reference sequence). Trimming cost V 4 bases and J 1 base, with 14 bases left between them. This chain's CDR3 is CASSPRQGPNTEAFF. CDR3 DNA sequence: TGTGCCAGCAGCCCCCGGCAGGGGCCGAACACTGAAGCTTTCTTT.

V usage is TRBV4-1 and J usage is TRBJ2-3; 10 bases are a match to TRBD2. The ends lost 0 bases at V and 0 bases at J; junction bases unmatched: 12. The CDR3 has 20 amino acids. Germline CDR1 is MGHRA and CDR2 is YSYEKL. The CDR3 loop reads CASSQDLSHVAGGSTDTQYF. CDR3 nucleotides: TGCGCCAGCAGCCAAGATCTCTCCCACGTAGCGGGAGGAAGCACAGATACGCAGTATTTT.

The chain recombines TRBV7-2 with TRBJ2-7; perhaps TRBD2 as D (6 bases). V lost 3 bases, J lost 5 bases, and 11 bases lay in between. Germline V gene lookup returns CDR1 SGHTA and CDR2 FQGNSA. This CDR3 spans 13 amino acids. CDR3 DNA: TGTGCCAGCAGCTTCGGGACTTCCGACGAGCAGTACTTC. Its protein product is CASSFGTSDEQYF.

The chain employs TRBV15 and TRBJ2-3; D unclear. The CDR3 has 15 residues. CDR1 and CDR2 from the germline V gene are LNHNV and YYDKDF (reference sequence). The V end was cut by 1 base, the J end by 0 bases, with 8 bases between. The CDR3 DNA is TGTGCCACCAGCAGAGGCACTGACAGCACAGATACGCAGTATTTT. It translates to CATSRGTDSTDTQYF.

The chain uses TRBV5-1 and TRBJ2-7, with D possibly TRBD2 on 6 matching bases. V was cut by 3 bases and J by 3 bases, with 10 bases left in between. The germline CDR1 and CDR2 sequences are SGHRS and YFSETQ. This CDR3 comprises 13 residues. DNA for the CDR3: TGCGCCAGCAGCTCGGGGGATGACTACGAGCAGTACTTC. This gives the protein CASSSGDDYEQYF. Together with reference TRBV5-1 and TRBJ2-7, the CDR3 gives the full variable domain: KAGVTQTPRYLIKTRGQQVTLSCSPISGHRSVSWYQQTPGQGLQFLFEYFSETQRNKGNFPGRFSGRQFSNSRSEMNVSTLELGDSALYLCASSSGDDYEQYFGPGTRLTVT.